This TCR beta chain was recorded in a study of blood T cell repertoires in COVID-19 (dated by TCRdb to the early 2020s). About the full investigation: Samples covering the acute and convalescent phases of COVID-19 were provided by collaborators in the United States, Italy and Spain. The prospective study material was composed of cDNA or gDNA derived from T cells, B-cell-depleted T cells, or PBMCs. The dataset comprised deeply sampled blood TCRbeta repertoires from subjects exposed to, actively infected with, or recovered from COVID-19. The repertoires were released in a freely available public database intended as a resource for research on the immune response to SARS-CoV-2. The samples were drawn from the first 160 participants of the ongoing ImmuneRACE study and from over 950 subjects provided by 6 global collaborators. Where HLA class I and class II types were available, the types were taken from metadata supplied by the sample provider, not from assay-based typing. Sample metadata almost always included a de-identified subject ID, COVID-19 status, age in years and sex. Points the paper makes about the study in general: The amount of clinical and demographic metadata varied by source and participant and was provided uncurated.

The CDR3 covers 13 residues, taking in both the cysteine and the phenylalanine. The entry retains the CDR3 DNA only, 39 bases that are in frame from base 1. CDR1 and CDR2 are drawn from the germline V gene (reference sequence): SGHAT, FQDESV. Between the V and J ends, shortened by 3 bases and 6 bases respectively, the junction contains 9 bases. TCRbeta CDR3 regions were amplified from genomic DNA by means of the immunoSEQ Assay, a bias-controlled multiplex PCR. The study's processing was this. Nucleated cell counts per sample were estimated from amplification of reference gene primers within the assay. To quantify the absolute abundance of each unique TCRbeta CDR3 rearrangement, sequence reads were collapsed and filtered. For each sample, productive Simpson clonality was calculated as the square root of Simpson's diversity index across productive rearrangements. TCRdb retrieved this table from immuneACCESS and kept in-frame rearrangements only. Not all clones are present; in checked studies, unresolved V genes account for under half, and no reason is known for the remainder. For V, J and clone size, that table is used; D and trimming come from the DNA. The sample table records fewer than 25,000 clones; approximately 92% of these occur just once. The top ten clones comprise 2.5% to 3.5% of the sample.

A note on this clone: Its specific antigen is unknown. Per-nucleotide qualities are absent, and no much larger clonotype sits a single base away.

The collaborating institutions used their own protocols to collect whole blood in K2EDTA tubes. Collaborator samples were shipped for TCRbeta analysis as frozen whole blood, isolated PBMCs, or DNA extracted from either sample type. Sequencing used peripheral blood. The chain is assembled from TRBV11-1 and TRBJ2-4; TRBD2 is possibly the D segment (6 matching bases). The TCR comes from a woman between 65 and 79 years old with active COVID-19. Here the CDR3 is given as CASSFPGVNIQYF. Read as DNA, the sequence is TGTGCCAGCAGCTTCCCGGGGGTAAACATTCAGTACTTC. Where the CDR3 stops, the reference TRBV11-1 and TRBJ2-4 genes take over; the full variable domain is EAEVAQSPRYKITEKSQAVAFWCDPISGHATLYWYRQILGQGPELLVQFQDESVVDDSQLPKDRFSAERLKGVDSTLKIQPAELGDSAMYLCASSFPGVNIQYFGAGTRLSVL.